The 20 T cell receptor beta chains below were found in one sample sequenced in a study of cytomegalovirus exposure and HLA in healthy donors. PCR was performed using 60 Vbeta and 13 Jbeta primers. This table comes from immunoSEQ multiplex PCR, and its TCRdb copy is limited to in-frame clones, with some not included. Among around 130,000 clones, almost 85% were seen once, and the ten largest hold approximately 2.8%. Input material: PBMCs. These receptors were collected from a boy aged 2-15 years in good health and CMV-seronegative.

The J gene is TRBJ1-1, the V gene TRBV5-4; D is unclear. CDR1 SGHNT and CDR2 YYREEE come from the germline V gene (reference sequence). V was trimmed by 0 bases and J by 5 bases, leaving 8 bases between them. This CDR3 is built from 13 residues. The CDR3 region has the DNA TGTGCCAGCAGCTTGGGGGGAGGGACTGAAGCTTTCTTT. It is translated as CASSLGGGTEAFF.

The chain joins TRBV19 to TRBJ2-3; TRBD1 is a possible D gene (6 bases). The CDR3 totals 15 residues. V was clipped by 5 bases and J by 4 bases, with 16 bases between them. The germline CDR1 and CDR2 sequences are LNHDA and SQIVND (reference sequence). DNA of the CDR3: TGTGCCAGTAGTTCCCCAAGGGGGAGCGCAGATACGCAGTATTTT. Protein sequence: CASSSPRGSADTQYF.

The chain employs TRBV6-5 and TRBJ1-1; 7 bases fit TRBD1. CDR3 size: 13 residues. V was clipped by 3 bases and J by 9 bases; unmatched bases: 7. The germline V gene has CDR1 MNHEY and CDR2 SVGAGI. CDR3 amino acids: CASSYLQGSKAFF. The CDR3 DNA is TGTGCCAGCAGTTATCTACAGGGGAGTAAAGCTTTCTTT.

The V gene is TRBV5-5, the J gene TRBJ1-3, with 10 bases that match TRBD1. Per germline, CDR1 SGHKS and CDR2 YYEKEE (reference sequence). After removal of 2 bases from V and 8 bases from J, the junction contained 7 bases not matched to a gene. This CDR3 region has 15 residues. The CDR3 coding sequence is TGTGCCAGCAGCTTTGGGACAGGGGTTTGGGACACCATATATTTT. The encoded protein is CASSFGTGVWDTIYF.

The chain has TRBV28 and TRBJ1-4; 11 bases map to TRBD1. The CDR3 length is 16 residues. CDR1 is MDHEN, CDR2 SYDVKM, per germline. The V gene end was trimmed by 6 bases and the J gene end by 3 bases; junction bases not matched to a gene: 6. CDR3 protein: CASSWTGGIANEKLFF. CDR3 DNA: TGTGCCAGCAGCTGGACAGGGGGCATAGCTAATGAAAAACTGTTTTTT.

The chain links TRBV30 to TRBJ1-5, with TRBD1 matching 7 bases. The germline gives CDR1 GTSNPN, CDR2 SVGIG (reference sequence). With 0 bases clipped from V and 4 bases from J, the junction kept 6 bases outside the gene matches. This CDR3 has 15 amino acids. In DNA form, the CDR3 reads TGTGCCTGGAGTGTACAGACAGGGCTGAATCAGCCCCAGCATTTT. Translating gives CAWSVQTGLNQPQHF.

The chain joins TRBV18 to TRBJ1-5, with D possibly matching TRBD1 (5 bases). This CDR3 spans 16 amino acids. The germline V gene has CDR1 KGHSH and CDR2 LQKENI. The ends were cut back, 6 bases at V and 1 base at J, with 16 bases in the middle. The CDR3 reads CASSLVPGLSNQPQHF. CDR3 sequence (DNA): TGTGCCAGCTCGTTGGTCCCGGGACTGAGCAATCAGCCCCAGCATTTT.

The J gene is TRBJ2-3, the V gene TRBV7-3; TRBD2 matches 15 bases. CDR1 and CDR2 from the germline V gene are SGHTA and FQGTGA. This CDR3 contains 16 residues. Trimming cost V 4 bases and J 10 bases; bases outside gene matches: 9. The CDR3 loop reads CASSSVLGLAGGAQYF. The CDR3 nucleotides read TGTGCCAGCAGCTCCGTGTTGGGACTAGCGGGAGGTGCGCAGTATTTT.

This chain links TRBV28 with TRBJ1-5, with TRBD1 as a possible D gene (5 bases). This CDR3 is 14 amino acids long. Germline V gene lookup returns CDR1 MDHEN and CDR2 SYDVKM. Trimming took 7 bases from V and 4 from J, leaving 14 bases between them. The DNA of the CDR3 is TGTGCCAGCAAACACCGGGGGGGGAATCAGCCCCAGCATTTT. Amino acids: CASKHRGGNQPQHF.

The V call is TRBV5-1, the J call TRBJ1-4; D is uncertain. Germline values: CDR1 SGHRS, CDR2 YFSETQ. Between the trimmed V and J ends, which lost 4 bases and 7 bases, there was a span of 17 bases. The CDR3 runs 15 residues. The chain's CDR3 is CASSPGGGISEKLFF. Here the CDR3 DNA reads TGCGCCAGCAGCCCGGGTGGAGGGATAAGTGAAAAACTGTTTTTT.

The V gene is TRBV15, the J gene TRBJ2-3; 9 positions match TRBD1. Looked up from germline, CDR1 is LNHNV and CDR2 is YYDKDF (reference sequence). Trimming at V came to 2 bases and at J to 4 bases, leaving 7 bases not matched to a gene. The CDR3 totals 16 residues. The CDR3 DNA reads TGTGCCACCAGCAGACAACCGGGACAGGGTCCAGATACGCAGTATTTT. Amino acids: CATSRQPGQGPDTQYF.

This sequence joins TRBV6-6 and TRBJ2-3, with 10 bases that match TRBD2. The CDR3 loop spans 16 amino acids. Losses at the gene ends were 2 bases for V and 6 bases for J; bases not matched to a gene: 8. CDR1 is MNHNY and CDR2 is SVGAGI in the germline V gene (reference sequence). This CDR3 reads CASSYGASGSFDTQYF. For the CDR3, the DNA is TGTGCCAGCAGTTACGGGGCTAGCGGGAGTTTTGATACGCAGTATTTT.

V is TRBV7-8 and J is TRBJ2-1; the D is unclear. V gave up 8 bases and J gave up 7 bases, with 9 bases separating them. Germline V gene sequence: CDR1 SGHVS, CDR2 FQNEAQ. The CDR3 has 11 amino acids. The CDR3 protein is CASGFRNEQFF. CDR3 DNA: TGTGCCAGCGGTTTCCGGAATGAGCAGTTCTTC.

This chain joins TRBV29-1 and TRBJ2-1; 8 bases are a match to TRBD1. The CDR3 covers 19 residues. From germline, CDR1 is SQVTM and CDR2 ANQGSEA. Trimming took 1 base from V and 6 from J; bases not matched to a gene: 20. The CDR3 DNA reads as TGCAGCGTTGAAGGGCGGACAGGGTCAAAGGCCCCTTTGGGCAATGAGCAGTTCTTC. Its protein is CSVEGRTGSKAPLGNEQFF.

CDR3 DNA sequence: TGTGCCAGCAGGGGGACAGCTATGAACACTGAAGCTTTCTTT. Amino acids: CASRGTAMNTEAFF. The chain carries TRBV7-8 and TRBJ1-1, with TRBD1 matching over 7 bases. The CDR3 extends over 14 amino acids. Germline CDR1 reads SGHVS; CDR2 reads FQNEAQ. The V and J ends lost 6 bases and 0 bases, in that order; junction bases with no gene match: 4.

A word on this clone: The junction shows a germline mismatch at one end, possibly a read error. V gene TRBV6-5 combines with J gene TRBJ2-3, with D possibly TRBD1 on 6 matching bases. This CDR3 is 15 amino acids long. Looked up from germline, CDR1 is MNHEY and CDR2 is SVGAGI. This CDR3 reads CASSHSGHRTDTQYF. In nucleotides, the CDR3 is TGTGCCAGCAGTCACTCGGGACACCGCACAGATACGCAGTATTTT.

The chain couples TRBV9 to TRBJ1-1, with D possibly matching TRBD1 (6 bases). In germline, CDR1 is SGDLS, CDR2 YYNGEE. There are 14 residues in the CDR3. Trimming removed 0 bases from V and 1 base from J, with 7 bases in between. CDR3: CASSVVGANTEAFF. CDR3 nucleotides: TGTGCCAGCAGCGTAGTGGGGGCGAACACTGAAGCTTTCTTT.

The J gene is TRBJ2-7, the V gene TRBV11-2; 7 bases line up with TRBD1. V shed 5 bases, J shed 6 bases, and the junction held 10 bases outside the gene matches. Germline V gives CDR1 SGHAT, CDR2 FQNNGV. CDR3 size: 14 residues. CDR3 protein: CASSTATGWAEQYV. For the CDR3, the DNA is TGTGCCAGCAGCACAGCGACAGGGTGGGCCGAGCAGTACGTC.

The J gene is TRBJ2-7, the V gene TRBV6-6; possibly TRBD1 for D (5 bases). The germline V gene encodes CDR1 MNHNY and CDR2 SVGAGI (reference sequence). Trimming took off 8 bases at V and 2 bases at J, with 10 bases between the two ends. The CDR3 length is 12 residues. The CDR3 here is CASGKTAYEQYF. DNA for the CDR3: TGTGCCAGCGGTAAGACAGCCTACGAGCAGTACTTC.

The chain couples TRBV6-5 to TRBJ2-1, with 7 bases fitting TRBD1. The junction had 1 base not matched to a gene; V was cut back by 3 bases and J by 5 bases. The CDR3 covers 13 residues. Germline V gene data show CDR1 as MNHEY and CDR2 as SVGAGI. CDR3 coding DNA: TGTGCCAGCAGTTATACAGGGGACAATGAGCAGTTCTTC. As protein: CASSYTGDNEQFF.